The present entry profiles one T cell receptor (beta chain) with its context. The data belong to a study of patients and donors after allogeneic stem cell transplantation. TCRdb re-derived calls from the RT-PCR reads in MiXCR, one entry per CDR3 protein. This sample has about a million distinct CDR3 sequences; 15% to 20% occur once, and the top ten carry 5.5% to 6.5%. The CDR3 is made up of 14 amino acids. Trimming pared 4 bases from V and 5 bases from J, leaving 9 bases between. CDR1 is MNHNS, CDR2 SASEGT, per germline. The specimen sequenced was blood, either unsorted or a sorted T cell fraction (not recorded which). The clonotype was recovered from a human donor who was either an allogeneic HSCT recipient or a stem cell or donor lymphocyte infusion donor (not recorded which). It is not recorded whose cells these are; they may come from a transplant donor. The rearrangement links TRBV6-1 to TRBJ2-6; D not certain. CDR3 sequence (DNA): TGTGCCAGCAGTGGGGGTGATCGGGCCAACGTCCTGACTTTC. Its translation: CASSGGDRANVLTF.